Below, 9 T cell receptor beta chains from the same sample are listed, as sequenced in a study of shared clonotypes between healthy human individuals. The assay was immunoSEQ multiplex PCR, and TCRdb's table has in-frame clones only and misses some. Of 450,000 to 500,000 clones in the sample, 81% were seen once. The sequencing input was PBMCs. The receptors originated from a woman aged 40 to 50 in good health. Some clones in this sample may be carry-over from other donors' samples.

This chain links TRBV5-1 with TRBJ1-2; D is unclear. V lost 4 bases, J lost 0 bases, and 10 bases lay in between. Germline lookup yields CDR1 SGHRS and CDR2 YFSETQ. The CDR3 is 14 residues long. DNA of the CDR3: TGCGCCAGCAGCACGGACGGAGCTAACTATGGCTACACCTTC. This translates into CASSTDGANYGYTF.

J is TRBJ2-7 and V is TRBV30; D might be TRBD1 or TRBD2, each matching 5 bases. CDR3 length equals 11 residues. Trimming cost V 5 bases and J 6 bases, with 11 bases left between them. Per the germline V gene, CDR1 is GTSNPN and CDR2 is SVGIG (reference sequence). Here the CDR3 reads CAWGVGGEQYF. Written as DNA, the CDR3 is TGTGCCTGGGGGGTTGGGGGCGAGCAGTACTTC.

The CDR3, as DNA: TGTGCCAGCAGCTTTCTCAATGAGCAGTTCTTC. Translating it yields CASSFLNEQFF. This chain connects TRBV5-5 to TRBJ2-1; no clear D. The CDR3 is 11 residues long. Per germline, CDR1 SGHKS and CDR2 YYEKEE (reference sequence). Between the trimmed V and J ends, which lost 2 bases and 6 bases, there was a span of 3 bases.

The chain employs TRBV27 and TRBJ2-5; a weak D match, TRBD2 (5 bases). Germline loops: CDR1 MNHEY, CDR2 SMNVEV (reference sequence). Trimming shortened V by 10 bases and J by 0 bases, and 18 bases separated the two germline ends. This CDR3 is 15 amino acids long. The CDR3 DNA sequence: TGTGCCACAACCTGCGGGCCTTTGTACCAAGAGACCCAGTACTTC. Its translation is CATTCGPLYQETQYF.

In regard to this clone: The identical CDR3 is also encoded by other nucleotide sequences in the sample. The rearrangement joins TRBV5-1 to TRBJ2-2, with unresolved D. This CDR3 is 14 amino acids long. CDR1 and CDR2 from the germline V gene are SGHRS and YFSETQ. V lost 0 bases and J 5 bases, leaving 8 bases between the germline ends. The CDR3 loop reads CASSLELATGELFF. CDR3 coding DNA: TGCGCCAGCAGCTTGGAATTGGCGACCGGGGAGCTGTTTTTT.

CDR3 DNA sequence: TGTGCCAGCAGTGAGGACACTGACTATGGCTACACCTTC. This gives the protein CASSEDTDYGYTF. The chain is built from TRBV2 and TRBJ1-2, with a tentative D call TRBD1 (5 bases). V lost 3 bases and J lost 3, with 8 bases in between. This CDR3 contains 13 residues. Germline-derived CDR1 and CDR2 are SNHLY and FYNNEI.

V usage is TRBV7-3 and J usage is TRBJ1-2; 7 positions agree with TRBD1. Germline values: CDR1 SGHTA, CDR2 FQGTGA. The CDR3 consists of 15 residues. Trimming took 1 base from V and 2 from J; bases not matched to a gene: 4. The CDR3 loop is CASSLIGGANYGYTF. The DNA for the CDR3 is TGTGCCAGCAGCTTAATAGGGGGCGCAAACTATGGCTACACCTTC.

Turning to this clone: Given a far larger clone just one base away, this is likely a sequencing read error. The chain links TRBV11-2 to TRBJ2-7; 10 bases are shared with TRBD2. The germline CDR1 and CDR2 sequences are SGHAT and FQNNGV. The CDR3 totals 15 residues. V trimming: 5 bases; J trimming: 2 bases; junction bases outside the gene matches: 6. The CDR3 DNA reads TGTGCCAGCAGCCCCCGACTAGCGGGTCCCTACGAGCAGTACTTC. Its translation is CASSPRLAGPYEQYF.

The chain has TRBV2 and TRBJ1-5; D remains ambiguous. Looked up from germline, CDR1 is SNHLY and CDR2 is FYNNEI. V dropped 4 bases and J dropped 0 bases, with 10 bases sitting between them. This CDR3 region has 15 residues. CDR3 sequence (DNA): TGTGCCAGCAGTGGGCGCCAGAATAGCAATCAGCCCCAGCATTTT. Translation gives CASSGRQNSNQPQHF.